One sample yielded the 5 T cell receptor beta chains listed below, sequenced in a study of cytomegalovirus exposure and HLA in healthy donors. PCR employed 60 Vbeta and 13 Jbeta primers. Assay: immunoSEQ multiplex PCR; the TCRdb copy retains only in-frame clones and omits some. The sample lists over 150,000 clones, more than 75% occurring once. The sample consisted of PBMCs. All receptors derive from a woman between 40 and 50 years old in good health and CMV-seropositive.

This chain links TRBV5-1 with TRBJ1-2; 12 positions agree with TRBD1. The germline gives CDR1 SGHRS, CDR2 YFSETQ. The CDR3 covers 13 residues. With V trimmed by 4 bases and J by 12 bases, 7 bases remained unmatched. The CDR3 nucleotides are TGCGCCAGCAGCGCGGGACAGGGGGCGTCTCACACCTTC. It yields the protein CASSAGQGASHTF.

This clone was counted a single time. The chain carries TRBV5-1 and TRBJ2-2; 9 bases fit TRBD1. This CDR3 spans 16 amino acids. Germline-derived CDR1 and CDR2 are SGHRS and YFSETQ. With V trimmed by 4 bases and J by 5 bases, 9 bases remained unmatched. The CDR3 nucleotides are TGCGCCAGCAGCCCCCGTCGGGACAGGGAAACCGGGGAGCTGTTTTTT. It specifies CASSPRRDRETGELFF.

V usage is TRBV4-1 and J usage is TRBJ1-5, with D hard to call. The ends were cut back, 0 bases at V and 6 bases at J, with 9 bases in the middle. This CDR3 region has 14 residues. Germline CDR1 MGHRA, CDR2 YSYEKL. The CDR3 nucleotides read TGCGCCAGCAGCCAAGACAGGTCGTCTCAGCCCCAGCATTTT. This codes for CASSQDRSSQPQHF.

The chain links TRBV7-6 to TRBJ2-5, with D possibly being TRBD1 (6 bases). V was trimmed by 1 base and J by 2 bases, leaving 11 bases between them. This CDR3 spans 15 amino acids. Looked up from germline, CDR1 is SGHVS and CDR2 is FNYEAQ. CDR3 amino acids: CASSLEWTDQETQYF. The CDR3 bases are TGTGCCAGCAGCTTAGAGTGGACAGATCAAGAGACCCAGTACTTC.

This clone was picked up one time. The chain has TRBV15 and TRBJ2-5; 11 bases match TRBD1. Per the germline V gene, CDR1 is LNHNV and CDR2 is YYDKDF (reference sequence). V shed 2 bases, J shed 6 bases, and the junction held 5 bases outside the gene matches. There are 15 residues in the CDR3. The CDR3 sequence: CATSRSGTGGQTQYF. DNA for the CDR3: TGTGCCACCAGCAGATCCGGGACAGGGGGGCAGACCCAGTACTTC.